This T cell receptor beta chain emerged from a study of radiotherapy plus CTLA-4 blockade in lung cancer. The CDR3 runs to 16 residues. Per germline, CDR1 SGHTA and CDR2 FQGTGA. V dropped 5 bases and J dropped 5; count of bases not matched to a gene: 11. Sequencing used immunoSEQ multiplex PCR; TCRdb keeps in-frame clones, though not all of them. The sample includes about 110,000 clones, about 85% of them seen just once. The chain combines TRBV7-3 with TRBJ1-2, with TRBD1 matching 10 bases. This receptor was obtained from a human donor with non-small cell lung cancer that progressed on radiotherapy plus ipilimumab. Some clones in this sample may be carry-over from other donors' samples. This sample comprised peripheral blood, obtained from a patient treated with radiotherapy plus ipilimumab. CDR3 residues: CASSPSGTGVWYGYTF. CDR3 DNA sequence: TGTGCCAGCAGCCCCTCCGGGACAGGGGTATGGTATGGCTACACCTTC.